The sequence of this TCR beta chain was determined in a study of OX40 agonist ivuxolimab in advanced cancers. Study-level background: Of the participants, approximately 38% had some prior anti-PD-1, anti-PD-L1 or anti-CTLA-4 therapy, which was allowed.

Produced via immunoSEQ multiplex PCR; TCRdb's table is partial and in-frame only. The data show about 76,000 clones, 65% to 90% seen once. Germline V lookup: CDR1 MNHEY, CDR2 SMNVEV (reference sequence). The CDR3 extends over 16 amino acids. Germline trimming cut 8 bases from V and 7 bases from J; bases unmatched to any gene: 15. Individuals having autoimmune disease history or systemic immunosuppression were not enrolled. The specimen comprised CD4+ or CD8+ T cells sorted from blood, sampled in a trial of the OX40 agonist ivuxolimab. The TCR sequence derives from an adult with an advanced solid tumor such as melanoma, head and neck, liver or kidney cancer. V gene TRBV27 combines with J gene TRBJ1-2, with 11 bases lining up with TRBD1. CDR3 DNA sequence: TGTGCCAGCGGAAGTTTGTGGACAGGGGGCGCAGGTGGCTACACCTTC. Encoded protein: CASGSLWTGGAGGYTF.